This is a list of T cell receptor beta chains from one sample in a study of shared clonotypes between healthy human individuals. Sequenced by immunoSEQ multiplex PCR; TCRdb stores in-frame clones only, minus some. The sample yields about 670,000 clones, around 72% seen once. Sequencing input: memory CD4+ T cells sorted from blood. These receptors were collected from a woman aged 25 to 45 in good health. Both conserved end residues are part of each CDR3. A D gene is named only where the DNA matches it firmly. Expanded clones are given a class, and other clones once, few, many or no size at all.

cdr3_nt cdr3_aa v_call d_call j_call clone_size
TGTGCCAGCAGCCTCCTCAGGGGCGTTTTCGACACCATATATTTT CASSLLRGVFDTIYF TRBV7-2 NA TRBJ1-3 NA
TGTGCCAGCAGTGAGGGGACAGGGCGACCTTGGGAGCAGTACTTC CASSEGTGRPWEQYF TRBV25-1 TRBD1 TRBJ2-5 NA
TGCGCCAGCAGCCAAGAGGGTGGTGACAGCGAAAAACTGTTTTTT CASSQEGGDSEKLFF TRBV4-1 NA TRBJ1-4 NA
TGTGCCAGCAGCGAAGTGGGGGGAGGTGGTGAAAAACTGTTTTTT CASSEVGGGGEKLFF TRBV2 NA TRBJ1-4 NA
TGTGCCAGCTCACCACTCCTCGGACAGGGCACCGGGGAGCTGTTTTTT CASSPLLGQGTGELFF TRBV18 TRBD1 TRBJ2-2 NA
TGTGCCAGCAGCTCACACCCTGAGGGTGAGGACACAGATACGCAGTATTTT CASSSHPEGEDTDTQYF TRBV7-6 NA TRBJ2-3 NA
TGTGCCAGCGCTGGACAGGGTGTAAGCAATCAGCCCCAGCATTTT CASAGQGVSNQPQHF TRBV2 TRBD1 TRBJ1-5 NA
TGTGCCAGCAGCCGACACGACCCCCTCTACAATGAGCAGTTCTTC CASSRHDPLYNEQFF TRBV7-8 NA TRBJ2-1 NA
TGTGCCAGCAGTTTATTCGGGTCGAGCAATCAGCCCCAGCATTTT CASSLFGSSNQPQHF TRBV27 NA TRBJ1-5 NA
TGCGCCAGCAGTGAGGGACAGGGGGCGCCTGAGCAGTACTTC CASSEGQGAPEQYF TRBV10-1 TRBD1 TRBJ2-7 NA
TGCAGCGTCCGGGACTGGTCCTACGAGCAGTACTTC CSVRDWSYEQYF TRBV29-1 NA TRBJ2-7 many
TGTGCCAGCAGTGACTCGGTGGGGCTAGCGGGAGAGGGGAATGAGCAGTTCTTC CASSDSVGLAGEGNEQFF TRBV6-4 TRBD2 TRBJ2-1 NA
TGTGCCAGCAGCGTAGTCCCCAAGGGGGCGGGAGGGCCGTCTAATGAGCAGTTCTTC CASSVVPKGAGGPSNEQFF TRBV9 TRBD2 TRBJ2-1 NA
TGTGCCAGTAGTACATCTGGGGCCTACGAGCAGTACTTC CASSTSGAYEQYF TRBV19 NA TRBJ2-7 NA
TGTGCCAGCAGTGAAGCAGGGATCTACAATGAGCAGTTCTTC CASSEAGIYNEQFF TRBV2 NA TRBJ2-1 few
TGTGCCAGCAGCTGGGGGGGTGATCAGCCCCAGCATTTT CASSWGGDQPQHF TRBV7-9 NA TRBJ1-5 few
TGTGCCAGTGAGATGGATGGCTACACCTTC CASEMDGYTF TRBV6-1 NA TRBJ1-2 many
TGTGCCAGCTCACGGGACAGGGATATGTACCATGGCTACACCTTC CASSRDRDMYHGYTF TRBV18 TRBD1 TRBJ1-2 NA
TGCGCCAGCATCAGGACTAGCGGGAGCCTAAATGAGCAGTTCTTC CASIRTSGSLNEQFF TRBV10-2 TRBD2 TRBJ2-1 NA
TGTGCCAGCAGATACGGACAGGGGGCAGAAGGAAAACTGTTTTTT CASRYGQGAEGKLFF TRBV2 TRBD1 TRBJ1-4 NA
TGTGCCAGCAGCTGGGGTAAGAGCTACGAGCAGTACTTC CASSWGKSYEQYF TRBV5-6 NA TRBJ2-7 few
TGTGCCAGCAGCTCCCCCCTAGGACAGGATTACTTC CASSSPLGQDYF TRBV11-2 TRBD1 TRBJ2-7 NA
TGTGCCAGCAGGACCGGGACAGATTATAGCAATCAGCCCCAGCATTTT CASRTGTDYSNQPQHF TRBV6-6 TRBD1 TRBJ1-5 NA
TGTGCCAGCGGAGCCGGACCCCTCGACGGCCAAGAGACCCAGTACTTC CASGAGPLDGQETQYF TRBV25-1 NA TRBJ2-5 few
TGTGCCAGCAGCAAGACCGCCGGACGTGCTGAGCAGTTCTTC CASSKTAGRAEQFF TRBV5-8 NA TRBJ2-1 NA
TGCGCCAGCAGCTTGGGGGACAACTATGGCTACACCTTC CASSLGDNYGYTF TRBV5-1 NA TRBJ1-2 few
TGCGCCAGCAGCCAAGGCAGTAGCGGGAGAAGTATTGATGAGCAGTTCTTC CASSQGSSGRSIDEQFF TRBV4-1 TRBD2 TRBJ2-1 NA
TGTGCCAGCAGTTACTCTGGGACGGCAACCTACGAGCAGTACTTC CASSYSGTATYEQYF TRBV6-6 NA TRBJ2-7 NA
TGTGCCAGCAGAATTGACAGTTCCTATTCACCCCTCCACTTT CASRIDSSYSPLHF TRBV2 NA TRBJ1-6 NA
TGTGCCAGCAGTTACCCGGACACGAACACTGAAGCTTTCTTT CASSYPDTNTEAFF TRBV6-6 NA TRBJ1-1 NA
TGTGCCAGCAGCTTATATACGGGAGCGAGCGCCGGGGAGCTGTTTTTT CASSLYTGASAGELFF TRBV7-9 NA TRBJ2-2 NA
TGTGCCAGCAGCCCCGACAGGGGGGAGGGTCCCCAGCATTTT CASSPDRGEGPQHF TRBV4-2 TRBD1 TRBJ1-5 few
TGTGCCAGCAGCTCCCGGGAGGGGGCGACCCAGTACTTC CASSSREGATQYF TRBV7-3 NA TRBJ2-5 NA
TGTGCCAGCAGCTCGGTCCGGGGTGAAAAACTGTTTTTT CASSSVRGEKLFF TRBV11-2 NA TRBJ1-4 NA
TGTGCCAGCGGAACTAGCGGGAGGGCCGACGAGCAGTACTTC CASGTSGRADEQYF TRBV6-1 TRBD2 TRBJ2-7 NA
TGTGCCTGGAGGAACTCGGGGAAGACTGAAGCTTTCTTT CAWRNSGKTEAFF TRBV30 NA TRBJ1-1 NA
TGTGCCAGCAGTGATCCCCTAGCGGCCTACAATGAGCAGTTCTTC CASSDPLAAYNEQFF TRBV2 TRBD2 TRBJ2-1 NA
TGTGCCAGCAGCTTAGTCCGGTCCGTTAATGACGAGCAGTACTTC CASSLVRSVNDEQYF TRBV7-9 NA TRBJ2-7 once
TGCAGCGTTGTGGGCGTCGCTGAAGCTTTCTTT CSVVGVAEAFF TRBV29-1 NA TRBJ1-1 NA
TGTGCCAGCAGCGTTACCGGGACGGCAACATACGAGCAGTACTTC CASSVTGTATYEQYF TRBV9 NA TRBJ2-7 NA
TGCAGCGTCCAAAAGGGGGGGGCAGTCGGCTCTGGAAACACCATATATTTT CSVQKGGAVGSGNTIYF TRBV29-1 NA TRBJ1-3 few
TGTGCCAGCGTTCGGGACAACCGGGATGGCTACACCTTC CASVRDNRDGYTF TRBV6-1 NA TRBJ1-2 NA
TGTGCCAGCAAACCTCCCTCTAGCGGGAGGAGACACGAGCAGTACTTC CASKPPSSGRRHEQYF TRBV28 TRBD2 TRBJ2-7 once
TGTGCCAGTAGTATTATTTCAGGGGGATTCACTGAAGCTTTCTTT CASSIISGGFTEAFF TRBV19 TRBD1 TRBJ1-1 NA
TGCGCCAGCAGCTTGGGCGGAGCGGGAGGGATCTACGAGCAGTACTTC CASSLGGAGGIYEQYF TRBV5-1 TRBD2 TRBJ2-7 NA
TGTGCCAGCAGTTTTGCCGCGGGGAACACAGATACGCAGTATTTT CASSFAAGNTDTQYF TRBV28 NA TRBJ2-3 NA
TGTGCCAGCAGTGAGGGCATCCCTTCCCTCAAGCAGTTCTTC CASSEGIPSLKQFF TRBV9 NA TRBJ2-1 once
TGTGCCAGCAGCAGACAGGGGGCCGGTCAGCCCCAGCATTTT CASSRQGAGQPQHF TRBV11-3 TRBD1 TRBJ1-5 NA
TGTGCCTGGAGTAGGGACAGGGGGCTTGGCAATCAGCCCCAGCATTTT CAWSRDRGLGNQPQHF TRBV30 TRBD1 TRBJ1-5 NA
TGTGCCAGTAGTAAGGGACTAGCGGGAGGGCCGGGAACCGGGGAGCTGTTTTTT CASSKGLAGGPGTGELFF TRBV19 TRBD2 TRBJ2-2 NA
TGCGCCAGCAGCACATCCGGGACTAGCGGGAGCCAACAGTTCTTC CASSTSGTSGSQQFF TRBV5-1 TRBD2 TRBJ2-1 NA
TGTGCCAGCAGTGAAAAAGGTCCCGGAGGGACATTCTTC CASSEKGPGGTFF TRBV25-1 NA TRBJ2-1 NA
TGTGCCAGCAGCTTACTCAGGGAAGGTACGCAGTATTTT CASSLLREGTQYF TRBV11-3 NA TRBJ2-3 NA
TGTGCCAGCTCGCCAGCACTAGCGGGAGCAGAGACCCAGTACTTC CASSPALAGAETQYF TRBV2 TRBD2 TRBJ2-5 NA
TGTGCCAGCACCCCAGGCGAAAAACTGTTTTTT CASTPGEKLFF TRBV7-9 NA TRBJ1-4 NA
TGTGCCAGCAGTTTGGGGACTAGCGAGATTCAAGAGACCCAGTACTTC CASSLGTSEIQETQYF TRBV28 TRBD2 TRBJ2-5 once
TGTGCCAGCAGCCAAGATCGCGGGGGAGCCTACGAGCAGTACTTC CASSQDRGGAYEQYF TRBV4-2 TRBD2 TRBJ2-7 NA
TGTGCCAGCAGTCCAGGGACTAGCGGGAGTAGGGCAGATACGCAGTATTTT CASSPGTSGSRADTQYF TRBV28 TRBD2 TRBJ2-3 NA
TGTGCCAGCAGCGTAGATTACAGTCCTTTCTACGAGCAGTACTTC CASSVDYSPFYEQYF TRBV9 NA TRBJ2-7 NA
TGTGCCAGCAGTGTCAGGGCCTACAGCACTGAAGCTTTCTTT CASSVRAYSTEAFF TRBV6-5 NA TRBJ1-1 NA